A single sample is the source of the 5 T cell receptor beta chains below, sequenced in a study of blood T cell repertoires in COVID-19. The method was immunoSEQ multiplex PCR; TCRdb's version includes in-frame clones alone and lacks a portion of them. The repertoire holds more than 95,000 clones, roughly 82% seen once, with 26% in the top ten. Material: peripheral blood. The receptor source for this set is a man in his sixties with acute or convalescent COVID-19.

This clone has just one count. This chain links TRBV7-2 with TRBJ2-1; the D gene is possibly TRBD1 (6 bases). Per germline, CDR1 SGHTA and CDR2 FQGNSA. The CDR3 runs to 15 residues. V lost 4 bases to trimming and J lost 7 bases, with 17 bases between them. CDR3 nucleotides: TGTGCCAGCAGCTCTTCTAGGGGGTTGGGAAATGAGCAGTTCTTC. Translated: CASSSSRGLGNEQFF.

The chain is built from TRBV7-8 and TRBJ2-7, with 8 nucleotides matching TRBD1. The CDR3 extends over 18 amino acids. Looked up from germline, CDR1 is SGHVS and CDR2 is FQNEAQ. After removal of 5 bases from V and 4 bases from J, the junction contained 19 bases not matched to a gene. Here the CDR3 reads CASSITYAFPGQAYEQYV. The CDR3 nucleotides are TGTGCCAGCAGCATAACTTATGCCTTTCCGGGACAGGCTTACGAGCAGTACGTC.

Only a few counts were recorded for this clone. The rearrangement links TRBV29-1 to TRBJ2-2; D is perhaps TRBD1 (5 bases). CDR1 and CDR2 from the germline V gene are SQVTM and ANQGSEA. This CDR3 has 16 amino acids. Trimming pared 5 bases from V and 4 bases from J, leaving 20 bases between. The CDR3 sequence: CSVILKGKWGTGELFF. In DNA form, the CDR3 reads TGCAGCGTTATTTTAAAGGGGAAGTGGGGCACCGGGGAGCTGTTTTTT.

J is TRBJ2-4 and V is TRBV13, with TRBD1 matching 9 bases. CDR3 length: 15 amino acids. V was pared by 5 bases and J by 9 bases, with 11 bases of the junction left unmatched. Germline assignment: CDR1 PRHDT and CDR2 FYEKMQ (reference sequence). The CDR3 sequence: CASSNSQGAEGIQYF. The CDR3 coding sequence is TGTGCCAGCAGCAACTCACAGGGGGCAGAGGGCATTCAGTACTTC.

CDR3: CASSYGPTETQYF. DNA for the CDR3: TGTGCCAGCAGTTACGGGCCCACAGAGACCCAGTACTTC. This rearrangement joins TRBV6-6 to TRBJ2-5; D is unclear. The V and J ends lost 2 bases and 4 bases respectively, with 8 bases between them. Per the germline V gene, CDR1 is MNHNY and CDR2 is SVGAGI (reference sequence). This CDR3 has 13 amino acids.